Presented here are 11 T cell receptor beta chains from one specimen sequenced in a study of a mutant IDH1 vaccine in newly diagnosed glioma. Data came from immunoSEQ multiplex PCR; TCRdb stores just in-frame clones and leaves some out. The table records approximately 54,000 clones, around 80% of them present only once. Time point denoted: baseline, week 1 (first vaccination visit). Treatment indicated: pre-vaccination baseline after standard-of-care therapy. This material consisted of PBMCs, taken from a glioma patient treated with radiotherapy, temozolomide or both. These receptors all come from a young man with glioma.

CDR3 loop: CASSDGVAVSVRTGELFF. CDR3 sequence (DNA): TGTGCCAGCAGTGATGGGGTAGCAGTTAGCGTGCGGACCGGGGAGCTGTTTTTT. The chain is built from TRBV25-1 and TRBJ2-2, with TRBD2 as a possible D gene (5 bases). The CDR3 is 18 amino acids. CDR1 is MGHDK, CDR2 SYGVNS, per germline. Trimming took 3 bases from V and 5 from J, leaving 22 bases between them.

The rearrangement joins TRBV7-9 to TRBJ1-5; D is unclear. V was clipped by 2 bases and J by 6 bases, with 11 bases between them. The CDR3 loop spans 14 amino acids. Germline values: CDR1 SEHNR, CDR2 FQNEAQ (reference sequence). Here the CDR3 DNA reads TGTGCCAGCAGCTTAAAAGGGAGTAGTCAGCCCCAGCATTTT. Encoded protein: CASSLKGSSQPQHF.

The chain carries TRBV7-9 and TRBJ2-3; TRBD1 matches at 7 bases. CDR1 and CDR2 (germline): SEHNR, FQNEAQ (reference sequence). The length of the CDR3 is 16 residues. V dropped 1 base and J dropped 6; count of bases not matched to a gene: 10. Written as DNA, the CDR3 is TGTGCCAGCAGCTTAGGACAGGGAAGCTACCCGGATACGCAGTATTTT. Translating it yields CASSLGQGSYPDTQYF.

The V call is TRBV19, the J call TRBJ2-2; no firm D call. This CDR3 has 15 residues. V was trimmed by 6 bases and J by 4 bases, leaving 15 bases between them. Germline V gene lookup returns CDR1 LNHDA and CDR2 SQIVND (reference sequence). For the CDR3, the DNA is TGTGCCAGTAGCTCCCCCCAGACTCTCACCGGGGAGCTGTTTTTT. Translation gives CASSSPQTLTGELFF.

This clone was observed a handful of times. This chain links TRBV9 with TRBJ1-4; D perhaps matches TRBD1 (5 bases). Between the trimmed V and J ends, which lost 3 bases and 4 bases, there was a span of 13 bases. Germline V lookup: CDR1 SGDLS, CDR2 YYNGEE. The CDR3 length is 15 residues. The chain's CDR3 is CASSEDAGVNEKLFF. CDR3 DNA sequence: TGTGCCAGCAGCGAGGACGCGGGGGTTAATGAAAAACTGTTTTTT.

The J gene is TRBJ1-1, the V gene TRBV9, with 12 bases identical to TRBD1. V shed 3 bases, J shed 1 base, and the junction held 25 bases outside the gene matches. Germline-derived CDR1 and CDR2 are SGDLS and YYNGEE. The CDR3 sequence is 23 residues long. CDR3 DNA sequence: TGTGCCAGCAGCGATTCCCGGGACAGGGGGCTTGGAATGGTTGTTGGGAAGAACACTGAAGCTTTCTTT. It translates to CASSDSRDRGLGMVVGKNTEAFF.

The DNA of the CDR3 is TGCGCCAGCAGCCAAGCACTAGCGGCTCAAGAGACCCAGTACTTC. Translation gives CASSQALAAQETQYF. The J gene is TRBJ2-5, the V gene TRBV4-3, with 8 bases lining up with TRBD2. J lost 2 bases, V lost 1 base, and 3 bases had no gene match. The germline V gene has CDR1 LGHNA and CDR2 YSLEER. This CDR3 has 15 residues.

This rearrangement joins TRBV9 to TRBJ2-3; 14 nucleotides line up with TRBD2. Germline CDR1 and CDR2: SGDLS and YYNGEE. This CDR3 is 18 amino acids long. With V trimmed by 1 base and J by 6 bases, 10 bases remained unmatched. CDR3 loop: CASSVRGTSGRREDTQYF. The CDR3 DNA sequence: TGTGCCAGCAGCGTAAGAGGGACTAGCGGGAGAAGGGAGGATACGCAGTATTTT. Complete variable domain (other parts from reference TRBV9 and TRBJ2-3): DSGVTQTPKHLITATGQRVTLRCSPRSGDLSVYWYQQSLDQGLQFLIQYYNGEERAKGNILERFSAQQFPDLHSELNLSSLELGDSALYFCASSVRGTSGRREDTQYFGPGTRLTVL.

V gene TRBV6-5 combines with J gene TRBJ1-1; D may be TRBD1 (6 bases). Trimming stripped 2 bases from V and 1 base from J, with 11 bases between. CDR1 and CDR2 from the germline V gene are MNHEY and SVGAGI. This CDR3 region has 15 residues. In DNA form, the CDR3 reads TGTGCCAGCAGTTACGTGAGGGGGTGGAACACTGAAGCTTTCTTT. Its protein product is CASSYVRGWNTEAFF.

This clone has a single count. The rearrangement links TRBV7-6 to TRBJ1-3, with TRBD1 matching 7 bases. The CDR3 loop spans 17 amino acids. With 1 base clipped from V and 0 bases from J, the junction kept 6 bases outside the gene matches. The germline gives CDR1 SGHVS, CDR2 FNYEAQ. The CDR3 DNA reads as TGTGCCAGCAGCTTAGGGGCACAGGGGTTCTCTGGAAACACCATATATTTT. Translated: CASSLGAQGFSGNTIYF.

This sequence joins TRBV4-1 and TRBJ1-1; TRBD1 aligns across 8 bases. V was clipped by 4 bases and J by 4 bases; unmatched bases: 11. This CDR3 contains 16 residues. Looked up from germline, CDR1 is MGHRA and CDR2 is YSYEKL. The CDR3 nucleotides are TGCGCCAGCAGCCGATTCAGGACAGGGTCGGGCACTGAAGCTTTCTTT. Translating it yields CASSRFRTGSGTEAFF.